A selection of T cell receptor beta chains follows, all from one sample in a study of blood T cell repertoires in COVID-19. Assay: immunoSEQ multiplex PCR; the TCRdb copy retains only in-frame clones and omits some. The sample contains about 260,000 clones, around 90% of which appear only once. What was sequenced was peripheral blood. These receptors came from a person aged 18 to 29 with COVID-19, enrolled during active disease. Each CDR3 is given with its conserved first and last residue. The order of the fields is V gene, D gene, J gene, clone size, CDR3 protein, CDR3 DNA. The D gene is left open where the match is weak. Size values are once, few and many counts, or a class for expanded clones, and some rows have none.

V: TRBV29-1
D: -
J: TRBJ2-1
size: -
CDR3: CSVGQEQFF
DNA: TGCAGCGTTGGTCAGGAGCAGTTCTTC

V: TRBV5-4
D: -
J: TRBJ1-2
size: -
CDR3: CASSSGDIGYGYTF
DNA: TGTGCCAGCAGCTCAGGGGATATCGGCTATGGCTACACCTTC

V: TRBV5-4
D: -
J: TRBJ1-1
size: -
CDR3: CASSLRPGLTAEAFF
DNA: TGTGCCAGCAGCTTGCGTCCGGGTCTGACGGCTGAAGCTTTCTTT

V: TRBV6-5
D: TRBD1
J: TRBJ2-7
size: few
CDR3: CASSPGQPPWEQYF
DNA: TGTGCCAGCAGCCCGGGACAGCCCCCTTGGGAGCAGTACTTC

V: TRBV15
D: TRBD1
J: TRBJ1-2
size: -
CDR3: CATSRDQGAGYGYTF
DNA: TGTGCCACCAGCAGAGATCAGGGGGCGGGCTATGGCTACACCTTC

V: TRBV7-9
D: -
J: TRBJ1-3
size: -
CDR3: CASSLEMRDTIYF
DNA: TGTGCCAGCAGCTTAGAGATGAGGGACACCATATATTTT

V: TRBV7-8
D: -
J: TRBJ1-1
size: -
CDR3: CASSLTLNTEAFF
DNA: TGTGCCAGCAGCCTCACACTGAACACTGAAGCTTTCTTT

V: TRBV12-5
D: TRBD1
J: TRBJ2-3
size: -
CDR3: CASGLPRIGTGVDLYF
DNA: TGTGCTAGTGGTTTGCCCCGGATCGGTACAGGGGTGGATCTGTATTTT

V: TRBV27
D: TRBD1
J: TRBJ1-2
size: -
CDR3: CASRVDGQGIYGYTF
DNA: TGTGCCAGCAGGGTGGACGGACAGGGGATATATGGCTACACCTTC

V: TRBV5-1
D: TRBD1
J: TRBJ1-3
size: -
CDR3: CASSDGQVVGNTIYF
DNA: TGCGCCAGCAGCGATGGACAGGTTGTAGGTAACACCATATATTTT

V: TRBV27
D: TRBD1
J: TRBJ2-7
size: -
CDR3: CASSRAGTGMYEQYF
DNA: TGTGCCAGCAGCCGGGCCGGGACAGGGATGTACGAGCAGTACTTC

V: TRBV19
D: TRBD2
J: TRBJ2-2
size: once
CDR3: CASSIGLAVPNTGELFF
DNA: TGTGCCAGTAGTATAGGTCTAGCGGTTCCGAACACCGGGGAGCTGTTTTTT

V: TRBV6-5
D: TRBD1
J: TRBJ2-7
size: -
CDR3: CASKGASYEQYF
DNA: TGTGCCAGCAAGGGGGCGTCCTACGAGCAGTACTTC

V: TRBV19
D: -
J: TRBJ1-5
size: -
CDR3: CASSRENSNQPQHF
DNA: TGTGCCAGTAGTCGGGAGAATAGCAATCAGCCCCAGCATTTT

V: TRBV5-1
D: TRBD1
J: TRBJ1-2
size: -
CDR3: CASSVTPGQINYGYTF
DNA: TGCGCCAGCAGCGTTACTCCGGGACAGATTAACTATGGCTACACCTTC

V: TRBV19
D: -
J: TRBJ2-4
size: -
CDR3: CASSMGMILAKNIQYF
DNA: TGTGCCAGTAGTATGGGCATGATTCTAGCCAAAAACATTCAGTACTTC

V: TRBV19
D: TRBD1
J: TRBJ1-4
size: -
CDR3: CASGPGTGRWEATNEKLFF
DNA: TGTGCCAGTGGACCCGGGACAGGGCGATGGGAAGCAACTAATGAAAAACTGTTTTTT

V: TRBV14
D: -
J: TRBJ2-1
size: -
CDR3: CASSQGYGADEQFF
DNA: TGTGCCAGCAGCCAAGGATATGGGGCGGATGAGCAGTTCTTC

V: TRBV19
D: -
J: TRBJ1-1
size: -
CDR3: CASSIQSGMNTEAFF
DNA: TGTGCCAGTAGTATTCAGTCGGGTATGAACACTGAAGCTTTCTTT

V: TRBV6-2/TRBV6-3
D: TRBD2
J: TRBJ2-7
size: -
CDR3: CASSYSPSGRMSFYEQYF
DNA: TGTGCCAGCAGTTACTCCCCTAGCGGGAGAATGAGTTTCTACGAGCAGTACTTC

V: TRBV24-1
D: -
J: TRBJ2-7
size: -
CDR3: CATSIQGSEQYF
DNA: TGTGCCACCAGTATACAGGGATCCGAGCAGTACTTC

V: TRBV5-1
D: TRBD1
J: TRBJ2-5
size: few
CDR3: CASSPGQASETQYF
DNA: TGCGCCAGCAGTCCGGGACAGGCCTCAGAGACCCAGTACTTC

V: TRBV5-1
D: -
J: TRBJ2-7
size: -
CDR3: CASSPQPGAYEQYF
DNA: TGCGCCAGCAGCCCCCAGCCGGGGGCCTACGAGCAGTACTTC

V: TRBV4-1
D: TRBD2
J: TRBJ2-5
size: once
CDR3: CASSQHSGLAGGGGKETQYF
DNA: TGCGCCAGCAGCCAGCATTCGGGACTAGCGGGAGGGGGGGGTAAAGAGACCCAGTACTTC

V: TRBV6-5
D: TRBD2
J: TRBJ2-2
size: -
CDR3: CASSLASGNTGELFF
DNA: TGTGCCAGCAGTTTGGCTAGCGGGAACACCGGGGAGCTGTTTTTT

V: TRBV24-1
D: TRBD2
J: TRBJ2-1
size: -
CDR3: CATSDFPGTSGGYNEQFF
DNA: TGTGCCACCAGTGATTTTCCGGGGACTAGCGGGGGATACAATGAGCAGTTCTTC

V: TRBV11-2
D: -
J: TRBJ2-7
size: -
CDR3: CASSLGQGGEQYF
DNA: TGTGCCAGCAGCTTAGGGCAGGGAGGCGAGCAGTACTTC

V: TRBV7-9
D: -
J: TRBJ1-5
size: -
CDR3: CASSLEGQSQPQHF
DNA: TGTGCCAGCAGCTTAGAGGGACAAAGTCAGCCCCAGCATTTT

V: TRBV2
D: TRBD2
J: TRBJ2-5
size: -
CDR3: CASNTGGGLAQYF
DNA: TGTGCCAGCAATACGGGAGGTGGGTTGGCCCAGTACTTC

V: TRBV5-6
D: -
J: TRBJ2-7
size: -
CDR3: CASSLAYGGNLVHEQYF
DNA: TGTGCCAGCAGCTTGGCCTATGGAGGAAATCTGGTGCACGAGCAGTACTTC

V: TRBV4-3
D: -
J: TRBJ2-7
size: once
CDR3: CASSEGTGSYEQYF
DNA: TGCGCCAGCAGCGAAGGGACGGGGTCCTACGAGCAGTACTTC

V: TRBV6-5
D: -
J: TRBJ2-1
size: -
CDR3: CASSNSGTTEQFF
DNA: TGTGCCAGCAGTAATAGCGGAACCACGGAGCAGTTCTTC

V: TRBV11-2
D: TRBD2
J: TRBJ2-5
size: -
CDR3: CASSLAGGGRETQYF
DNA: TGTGCCAGCAGCTTAGCGGGAGGTGGTCGAGAGACCCAGTACTTC

V: TRBV7-9
D: -
J: TRBJ2-3
size: -
CDR3: CASSSTASLGITDTQYF
DNA: TGTGCCAGCAGCTCCACAGCTTCACTTGGTATTACAGATACGCAGTATTTT

V: TRBV12-3/TRBV12-4
D: -
J: TRBJ2-3
size: -
CDR3: CATTTGTDTQYF
DNA: TGTGCCACCACGACAGGCACAGATACGCAGTATTTT

V: TRBV9
D: TRBD2
J: TRBJ2-7
size: -
CDR3: CASSVSGTSGPQGEQYF
DNA: TGTGCCAGCAGCGTATCCGGGACTAGCGGCCCCCAAGGCGAGCAGTACTTC

V: TRBV19
D: -
J: TRBJ2-1
size: once
CDR3: CASSGTPPLDNEQFF
DNA: TGTGCCAGTAGCGGGACACCGCCCCTTGACAATGAGCAGTTCTTC

V: TRBV11-3
D: TRBD2
J: TRBJ2-1
size: -
CDR3: CASSLDSAGTLAGGLNEQFF
DNA: TGTGCCAGCAGCTTAGATTCCGCTGGCACACTAGCGGGAGGGCTCAATGAGCAGTTCTTC

V: TRBV7-2
D: TRBD2
J: TRBJ2-1
size: once
CDR3: CASSLMRGGSPINEQFF
DNA: TGTGCCAGCAGCTTAATGCGGGGGGGTTCTCCTATCAATGAGCAGTTCTTC

V: TRBV18
D: TRBD1
J: TRBJ1-2
size: -
CDR3: CATGQGSYGYTF
DNA: TGTGCCACCGGACAGGGGTCCTATGGCTACACCTTC

V: TRBV10-3
D: TRBD1
J: TRBJ2-5
size: -
CDR3: CAISEPLGQGETQYF
DNA: TGTGCCATCAGTGAGCCGCTTGGACAGGGAGAGACCCAGTACTTC

V: TRBV10-1
D: -
J: TRBJ2-3
size: -
CDR3: CASSESAGSRTDTQYF
DNA: TGCGCCAGCAGTGAGTCGGCCGGGTCCCGCACAGATACGCAGTATTTT

V: TRBV2
D: -
J: TRBJ2-2
size: -
CDR3: CATRRAYTGELFF
DNA: TGTGCCACAAGGAGGGCCTACACCGGGGAGCTGTTTTTT

V: TRBV28
D: -
J: TRBJ1-6
size: -
CDR3: CASSRTPSGSPLHF
DNA: TGTGCCAGCAGTAGGACACCATCGGGTTCACCCCTCCACTTT

V: TRBV9
D: -
J: TRBJ1-1
size: -
CDR3: CASSVDGAGTEAFF
DNA: TGTGCCAGCAGCGTAGATGGGGCAGGAACTGAAGCTTTCTTT

V: TRBV3-1/TRBV3-2
D: -
J: TRBJ2-5
size: -
CDR3: CASGVRGGETQYF
DNA: TGTGCCAGTGGGGTGAGGGGGGGCGAGACCCAGTACTTC

V: TRBV5-1
D: TRBD2
J: TRBJ2-1
size: -
CDR3: CASSLGTSGRNNEQFF
DNA: TGCGCCAGCAGCTTGGGGACTAGCGGGAGGAACAATGAGCAGTTCTTC

V: TRBV5-5
D: -
J: TRBJ1-1
size: -
CDR3: CASRQSWGDTEAFF
DNA: TGTGCCAGCAGGCAGTCGTGGGGGGACACTGAAGCTTTCTTT